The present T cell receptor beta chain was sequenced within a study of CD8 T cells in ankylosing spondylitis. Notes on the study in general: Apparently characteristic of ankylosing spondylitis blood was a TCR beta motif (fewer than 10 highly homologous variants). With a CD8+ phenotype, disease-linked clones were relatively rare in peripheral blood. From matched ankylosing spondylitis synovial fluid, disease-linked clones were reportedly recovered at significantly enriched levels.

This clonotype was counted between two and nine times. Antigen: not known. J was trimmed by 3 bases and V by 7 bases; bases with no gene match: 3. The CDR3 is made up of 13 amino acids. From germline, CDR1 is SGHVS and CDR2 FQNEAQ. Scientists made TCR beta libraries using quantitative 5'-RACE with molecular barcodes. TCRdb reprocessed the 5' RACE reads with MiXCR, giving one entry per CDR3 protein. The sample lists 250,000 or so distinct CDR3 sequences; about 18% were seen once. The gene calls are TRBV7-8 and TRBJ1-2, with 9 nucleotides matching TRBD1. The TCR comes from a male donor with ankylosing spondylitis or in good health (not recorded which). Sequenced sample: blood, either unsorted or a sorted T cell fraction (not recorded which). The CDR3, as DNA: TGTGCCAGCACGAGACAGGGGGACTATGGCTACACCTTC. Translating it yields CASTRQGDYGYTF.